This T cell receptor (beta chain) is from a study of OX40 agonist ivuxolimab in advanced cancers. Study-level information: Ivuxolimab, an antibody that agonizes OX40 (CD134), was administered to the patients. The group had a mean age of about 60 years, ranged from about 20 to 79, and was around 86% male.

General study findings and limits: The study did not work out the antigen specificity of the expanded peripheral T cells.

With 0 bases removed from V and 6 bases from J, the gap between germline ends came to 12 bases. The CDR3 runs to 16 residues. From germline, CDR1 is MNHEY and CDR2 SVGAGI. As for this clone: Its matching antigen is unknown.

Data came from immunoSEQ multiplex PCR; TCRdb stores just in-frame clones and leaves some out. The top ten clones hold around 0.71% of a sample with nearly 60,000 clones, 81% of them seen once. Specimen: CD4+ or CD8+ T cells sorted from blood, collected in a trial of the OX40 agonist ivuxolimab. The sequence came from an adult with an advanced solid tumor such as melanoma, head and neck, liver or kidney cancer. V and J are TRBV6-5 and TRBJ1-6, with D perhaps TRBD1 (6 bases). The CDR3 reads CASSYSGGPGNSPLHF. DNA for the CDR3: TGTGCCAGCAGTTACTCAGGGGGGCCTGGTAATTCACCCCTCCACTTT.